Reported below is one T cell receptor beta chain. Its specificity is not known. TCR beta CDR3 region amplification was performed from RNA transcripts. With the HTBI primer set, the TCR CDR3 went through a first round of RT-PCR. MiXCR, run by TCRdb on the multiplex PCR reads, gives a single entry per CDR3 protein. The sample carries around 420,000 distinct CDR3 sequences, roughly an eighth recorded once. The data are from a study of T cells in Graves' hyperthyroidism and ophthalmopathy. Across the whole study: The blood sample was taken at first diagnosis, before treatment began. The study's findings and limits: Model-based prediction identified ophthalmopathy a median 6.5 months prior to its onset.

A patient was excluded if there was uncontrolled infection, other autoimmune disease, pregnancy or lactation. Diagnostic decisions used clinical symptoms, serum thyroxine and TRAb, thyroid ultrasound and orbital computed tomography. The sequence was obtained from a woman between 18 and 30 years old with Graves' hyperthyroidism. The specimen was blood.

The CDR3 sequence: CASSALGTQVISDTQYF. DNA of the CDR3: TGTGCCAGCAGCGCTCTCGGGACTCAAGTAATATCAGATACGCAGTATTTT. The chain carries TRBV9 and TRBJ2-3; possibly TRBD2 for D (6 bases). With 3 bases removed from V and 4 bases from J, the gap between germline ends came to 21 bases. The V gene's germline CDR1 is SGDLS and CDR2 YYNGEE. The CDR3 extends over 17 amino acids. Full variable domain (missing parts from reference TRBV9 and TRBJ2-3): DSGVTQTPKHLITATGQRVTLRCSPRSGDLSVYWYQQSLDQGLQFLIQYYNGEERAKGNILERFSAQQFPDLHSELNLSSLELGDSALYFCASSALGTQVISDTQYFGPGTRLTVL.